The 4 T cell receptor beta chains below all came from one sample that was sequenced in a study of graft-versus-host responses after intestinal transplantation. The assay was immunoSEQ multiplex PCR, and TCRdb's table has in-frame clones only and misses some. The sample includes tens of thousands of clones, 83% seen only once; the top ten take 3.5%. Sequencing used PBMCs, obtained about 1,000 days after transplant. The receptors shown here come from a human patient who received an intestinal transplant, so some T cells may come from the graft donor.

The chain is built from TRBV6-5 and TRBJ1-1; 8 bases map to TRBD1. The germline V gene has CDR1 MNHEY and CDR2 SVGAGI. The CDR3 loop spans 13 amino acids. V lost 5 bases and J lost 5; bases outside the gene matches: 4. CDR3 sequence (DNA): TGTGCCAGCAGTGGACAGGGAAGGACTGAAGCTTTCTTT. The encoded protein is CASSGQGRTEAFF.

This chain joins TRBV5-1 and TRBJ2-7, with a possible D match to TRBD1 (5 bases). Between the trimmed V and J ends, which lost 0 bases and 2 bases, there was a span of 9 bases. CDR1 is SGHRS, CDR2 YFSETQ, per germline. This CDR3 has 14 amino acids. DNA for the CDR3: TGCGCCAGCAGCTTGGAAGTAGGGGCCTACGAGCAGTACTTC. Its protein product is CASSLEVGAYEQYF.

This chain joins TRBV7-9 and TRBJ2-7, with D possibly TRBD1 on 6 matching bases. V was trimmed by 4 bases and J by 6 bases, leaving 10 bases between them. The CDR3 is 12 residues long. Germline lookup yields CDR1 SEHNR and CDR2 FQNEAQ (reference sequence). The CDR3 sequence: CASSSQGREQYF. CDR3 sequence (DNA): TGTGCCAGCAGCTCACAGGGACGCGAGCAGTACTTC.

This clone was seen only once. The gene calls are TRBV28 and TRBJ2-7; TRBD1 matches 9 bases. The CDR3 has 15 residues. The ends lost 6 bases at V and 2 bases at J; junction bases unmatched: 8. Per germline, CDR1 MDHEN and CDR2 SYDVKM. CDR3 loop: CASSPRDRAAYEQYF. The DNA of the CDR3 is TGTGCCAGCAGCCCCCGGGACAGGGCGGCCTACGAGCAGTACTTC.